The 3 T cell receptor beta chains below all came from one sample that was sequenced in a study of beta chain features in type 1 diabetes (dated 2018 in TCRdb). These receptors' targets are unknown. Broad study findings and their caveats: A moderate but significant shortening of TCRB CDR3 length was observed in type 1 diabetes patients in all four CD4+ subsets.

To prepare the library, the immunoSEQ multiplex PCR assay was applied. The entire isolated RNA was reverse transcribed using the High Capacity cDNA Reverse Transcription Kit, and thus expressed TCRB transcripts were sequenced. TCRdb retrieved this table from immuneACCESS and kept in-frame rearrangements only. Not all clones are present; in checked studies, unresolved V genes account for under half, and no reason is known for the remainder. Present in this sample are roughly 230,000 clones, around 9.9% of which were seen just once. The ten top clones hold over 0.015% of the sample. What was sequenced was naive CD4+ T cells from blood. The sample's cell subset or site label is to be understood as: true naive CD4+ T cells. The source is a man under 40 with type 1 diabetes.

This clone was detected a few times. CDR3 loop: CASSDRTGGYGYTF. In DNA, the CDR3 is TGCGCCAGCAGCGATCGGACAGGGGGCTATGGCTACACCTTC. This chain links TRBV5-1 with TRBJ1-2; 10 bases are shared with TRBD1. The V and J ends lost 4 bases and 4 bases, in that order; junction bases with no gene match: 4. The CDR3 loop spans 14 amino acids. Germline CDR1 SGHRS, CDR2 YFSETQ.

V usage is TRBV11-1 and J usage is TRBJ2-3, with D unclear. Germline V lookup: CDR1 SGHAT, CDR2 FQDESV (reference sequence). This CDR3 has 13 residues. The V end lost 7 bases, the J end lost 3 bases, and 11 bases lay between the germline ends. CDR3: CASTPVITDTQYF. The CDR3 nucleotides read TGTGCCAGCACTCCGGTCATTACAGATACGCAGTATTTT.

The chain recombines TRBV7-2 with TRBJ2-1; the match to TRBD2 covers 7 bases. Trimming at V came to 4 bases and at J to 7 bases, leaving 4 bases not matched to a gene. The CDR3 consists of 13 residues. Germline CDR1 and CDR2: SGHTA and FQGNSA. The CDR3 DNA sequence: TGTGCCAGCAGCTGGGGGGGGAAAAATGAGCAGTTCTTC. Its translation: CASSWGGKNEQFF.